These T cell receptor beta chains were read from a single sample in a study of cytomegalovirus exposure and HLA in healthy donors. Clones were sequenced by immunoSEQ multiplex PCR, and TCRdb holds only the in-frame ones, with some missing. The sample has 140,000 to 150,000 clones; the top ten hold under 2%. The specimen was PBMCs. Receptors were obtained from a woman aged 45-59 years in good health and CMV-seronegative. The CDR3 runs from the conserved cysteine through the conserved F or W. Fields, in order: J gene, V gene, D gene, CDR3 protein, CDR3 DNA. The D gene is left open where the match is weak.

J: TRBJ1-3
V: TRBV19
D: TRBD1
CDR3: CASTQARTGSSSGNTIYF
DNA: TGTGCCAGTACCCAAGCCCGGACAGGCTCTAGCTCTGGAAACACCATATATTTT

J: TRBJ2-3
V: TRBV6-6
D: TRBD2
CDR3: CASRPTSGRDTQYF
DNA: TGTGCCAGCAGGCCGACTAGCGGGAGAGATACGCAGTATTTT

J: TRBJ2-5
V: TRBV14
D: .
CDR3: CASSGGETQYF
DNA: TGTGCCAGCAGCGGGGGGGAGACCCAGTACTTC

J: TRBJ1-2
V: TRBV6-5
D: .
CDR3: CASRHYGGAGDGYTF
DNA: TGTGCCAGCAGACACTACGGAGGCGCGGGGGATGGCTACACCTTC

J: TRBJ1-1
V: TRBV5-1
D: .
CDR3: CASSLARGSSTQTNTEAFF
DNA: TGCGCCAGCAGCTTGGCCAGGGGCAGCAGTACCCAAACGAACACTGAAGCTTTCTTT

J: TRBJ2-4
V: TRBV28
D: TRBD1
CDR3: CASSLGTGSPAKNIQYF
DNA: TGTGCCAGCAGTTTAGGGACAGGGAGCCCAGCCAAAAACATTCAGTACTTC

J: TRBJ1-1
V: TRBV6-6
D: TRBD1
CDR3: CASSPRQGGTEAFF
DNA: TGTGCCAGCAGTCCGCGACAGGGCGGCACTGAAGCTTTCTTT

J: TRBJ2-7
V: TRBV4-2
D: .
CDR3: CASSQVSGGDGRGHEQYF
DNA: TGTGCCAGCAGCCAAGTTTCAGGGGGTGACGGGAGAGGGCACGAGCAGTACTTC

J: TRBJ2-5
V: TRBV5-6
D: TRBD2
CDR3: CASSAMGTSGYRKETQYF
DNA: TGTGCCAGCAGCGCGATGGGGACTAGCGGTTACCGTAAAGAGACCCAGTACTTC

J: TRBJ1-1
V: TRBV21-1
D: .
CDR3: CASSKKLVSRGLKNTEAFF
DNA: TGTGCCAGCAGCAAAAAGTTAGTAAGTAGGGGGCTGAAGAACACTGAAGCTTTCTTT

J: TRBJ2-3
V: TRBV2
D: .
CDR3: CATRRGGNTDTQYF
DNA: TGTGCCACCCGTAGGGGGGGAAACACAGATACGCAGTATTTT

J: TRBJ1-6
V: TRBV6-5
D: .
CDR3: CASRRNPNSPLHF
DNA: TGTGCCAGCAGGAGGAACCCAAATTCACCCCTCCACTTT

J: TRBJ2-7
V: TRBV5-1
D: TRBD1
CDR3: CASSLTDRVEQYF
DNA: TGCGCCAGCAGCTTGACCGACAGGGTTGAGCAGTACTTC

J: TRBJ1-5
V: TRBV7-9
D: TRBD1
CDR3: CASSHGTGGGNQPQHF
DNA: TGTGCCAGCAGCCATGGGACAGGGGGAGGCAATCAGCCCCAGCATTTT

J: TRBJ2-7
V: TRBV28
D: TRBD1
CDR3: CAGSPGTGTYEQYF
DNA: TGTGCCGGATCACCCGGGACAGGGACGTACGAGCAGTACTTC

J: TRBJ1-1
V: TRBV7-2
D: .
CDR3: CASSLGSGLNTEAFF
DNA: TGTGCCAGCAGCTTAGGGTCAGGATTGAACACTGAAGCTTTCTTT

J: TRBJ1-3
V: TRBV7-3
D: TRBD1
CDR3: CASSLTGQGAGNTIYF
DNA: TGTGCCAGCAGCTTAACGGGCCAGGGGGCTGGAAACACCATATATTTT

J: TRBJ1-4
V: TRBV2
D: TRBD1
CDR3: CASKSDRVIGEKLFF
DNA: TGTGCCAGCAAATCAGACAGGGTAATTGGTGAAAAACTGTTTTTT

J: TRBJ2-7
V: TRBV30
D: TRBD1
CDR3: CALDRDSSYEQYF
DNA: TGTGCATTGGATAGGGACAGCTCCTACGAGCAGTACTTC

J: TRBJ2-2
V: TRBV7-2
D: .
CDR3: CASSGRVSNTGELFF
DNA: TGTGCCAGCAGCGGCAGGGTCTCAAACACCGGGGAGCTGTTTTTT

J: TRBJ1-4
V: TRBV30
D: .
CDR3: CAWSAASREKLFF
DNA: TGTGCCTGGAGTGCCGCCTCCAGAGAAAAACTGTTTTTT

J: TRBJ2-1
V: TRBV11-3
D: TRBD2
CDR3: CASSSGLAGAGEQFF
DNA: TGTGCCAGCAGCTCGGGACTAGCGGGAGCTGGTGAGCAGTTCTTC

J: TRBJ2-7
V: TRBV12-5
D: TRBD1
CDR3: CASGHDRASTEQYF
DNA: TGTGCTAGTGGCCACGACAGGGCCTCTACTGAGCAGTACTTC

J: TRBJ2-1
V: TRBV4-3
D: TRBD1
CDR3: CASSQRTGYNEQFF
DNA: TGCGCCAGCAGCCAAAGGACAGGTTACAATGAGCAGTTCTTC

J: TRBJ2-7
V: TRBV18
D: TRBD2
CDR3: CASSPGAGVVEQYF
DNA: TGTGCCAGCTCACCTGGAGCGGGAGTAGTCGAGCAGTACTTC

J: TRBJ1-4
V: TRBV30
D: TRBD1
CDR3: CAWSRSGHRGEKLFF
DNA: TGTGCCTGGAGCCGTAGCGGCCACAGGGGAGAAAAACTGTTTTTT

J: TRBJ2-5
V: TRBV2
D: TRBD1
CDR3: CASSGDSTGETQYF
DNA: TGTGCCAGCAGTGGGGACAGTACCGGGGAGACCCAGTACTTC

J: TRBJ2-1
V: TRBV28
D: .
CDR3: CASSFKQGSSLYNEQFF
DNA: TGTGCCAGCAGTTTTAAGCAGGGATCCTCTTTGTACAATGAGCAGTTCTTC

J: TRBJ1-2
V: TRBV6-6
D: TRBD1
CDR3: CASSTRKTGGMGGYTF
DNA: TGTGCCAGCAGTACCAGGAAGACAGGGGGCATGGGTGGCTACACCTTC

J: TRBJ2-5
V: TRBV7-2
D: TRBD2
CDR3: CASSTRLALLQETQYF
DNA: TGTGCCAGCAGCACCCGACTAGCCCTCCTCCAAGAGACCCAGTACTTC

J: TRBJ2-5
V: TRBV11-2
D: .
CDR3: CASSRQAQETQYF
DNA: TGTGCCAGCAGCCGACAAGCTCAAGAGACCCAGTACTTC

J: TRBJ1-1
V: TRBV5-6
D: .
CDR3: CASSLASGWAFF
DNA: TGTGCCAGCAGCTTGGCCTCAGGGTGGGCTTTCTTT

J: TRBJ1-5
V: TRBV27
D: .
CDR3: CASSPRPGHTGSNQPQHF
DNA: TGTGCCAGCAGTCCACGCCCTGGGCATACTGGTAGCAATCAGCCCCAGCATTTT

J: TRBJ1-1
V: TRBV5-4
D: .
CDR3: CASSLEGENTEAFF
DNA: TGTGCCAGCAGCTTGGAGGGGGAGAACACTGAAGCTTTCTTT

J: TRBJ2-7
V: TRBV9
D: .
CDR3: CASSEGHPVLGYEQYF
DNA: TGTGCCAGCAGCGAGGGACATCCTGTTTTGGGGTACGAGCAGTACTTC

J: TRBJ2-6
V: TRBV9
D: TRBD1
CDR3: CASSVGQGASGANVLTF
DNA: TGTGCCAGCAGCGTGGGACAGGGGGCATCTGGGGCCAACGTCCTGACTTTC

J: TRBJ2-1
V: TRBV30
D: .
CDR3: CAWSVSVYNEQFF
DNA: TGTGCCTGGAGTGTGAGCGTTTACAATGAGCAGTTCTTC

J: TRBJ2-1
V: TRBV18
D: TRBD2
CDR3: CASSPQGGGENEQFF
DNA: TGTGCCAGCTCACCACAGGGCGGGGGTGAGAATGAGCAGTTCTTC

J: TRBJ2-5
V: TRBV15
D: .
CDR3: CATSRDLRRGRETQYF
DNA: TGTGCCACCAGCAGAGATTTACGAAGGGGCCGAGAGACCCAGTACTTC

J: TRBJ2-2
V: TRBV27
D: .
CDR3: CASSPGIGRFTGELFF
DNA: TGTGCCAGCAGTCCAGGGATAGGCCGATTCACCGGGGAGCTGTTTTTT

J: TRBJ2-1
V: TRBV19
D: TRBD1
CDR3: CASSIRDRGNEQFF
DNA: TGTGCCAGTAGTATTAGGGACAGGGGCAATGAGCAGTTCTTC

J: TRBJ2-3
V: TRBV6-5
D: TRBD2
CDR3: CATKRGPNTDTQYF
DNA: TGTGCCACAAAGCGGGGGCCCAACACAGATACGCAGTATTTT

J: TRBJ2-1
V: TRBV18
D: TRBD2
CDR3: CASSPPVGGSRGNEQFF
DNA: TGTGCCAGCTCACCACCCGTCGGCGGGAGTCGAGGCAATGAGCAGTTCTTC

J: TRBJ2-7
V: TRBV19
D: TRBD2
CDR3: CASSINWRGAPYEQYF
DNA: TGTGCCAGTAGTATTAACTGGCGGGGGGCCCCCTACGAGCAGTACTTC

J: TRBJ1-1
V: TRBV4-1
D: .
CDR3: CASSRSGPPEAFF
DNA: TGCGCCAGCAGCCGCTCAGGCCCCCCTGAAGCTTTCTTT

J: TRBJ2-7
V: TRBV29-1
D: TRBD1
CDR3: CSVPGQVAGEQYF
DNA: TGCAGCGTCCCGGGACAGGTCGCCGGGGAGCAGTACTTC

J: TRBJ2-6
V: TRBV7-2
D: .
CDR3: CASSFSTGPGANVLTF
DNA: TGTGCCAGCAGCTTTTCAACAGGTCCCGGGGCCAACGTCCTGACTTTC

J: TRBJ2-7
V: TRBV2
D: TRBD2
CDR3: CASSVGLAGVLLSYEQYF
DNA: TGTGCCAGCAGTGTGGGTCTAGCGGGGGTGCTACTCTCCTACGAGCAGTACTTC

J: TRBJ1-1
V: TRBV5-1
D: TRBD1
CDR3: CASSLLLTGSNTEAFF
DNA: TGCGCCAGCAGCTTGCTACTGACAGGGTCGAACACTGAAGCTTTCTTT

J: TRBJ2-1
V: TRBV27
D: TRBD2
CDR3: CASRGLAGGRVNEQFF
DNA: TGTGCCAGCAGAGGACTAGCGGGAGGAAGGGTCAATGAGCAGTTCTTC